The next 18 T cell receptor beta chains were all read from a single sample in a study of cytomegalovirus exposure and HLA in healthy donors. In the PCR, 60 Vbeta and 13 Jbeta primers were used. Profiling relied on immunoSEQ multiplex PCR, and the TCRdb table lists in-frame clones only, not all of them. The table lists some 34,000 clones. Sequencing was carried out using PBMCs. These receptors were collected from a woman aged 40 to 49 in good health and CMV-seropositive.

The chain recombines TRBV19 with TRBJ1-2; D remains ambiguous. The CDR3 totals 15 residues. V lost 3 bases and J 8 bases, leaving 19 bases between the germline ends. The germline V gene has CDR1 LNHDA and CDR2 SQIVND (reference sequence). CDR3 in DNA: TGTGCCAGTAGTATGGGGAGCTCGCTGGTCTGGGGCTACACCTTC. Its protein product is CASSMGSSLVWGYTF.

The chain employs TRBV7-8 and TRBJ2-7; possible D gene TRBD2, 6 bases. This CDR3 spans 11 amino acids. Germline CDR1 reads SGHVS; CDR2 reads FQNEAQ. V was trimmed by 5 bases and J by 9 bases, leaving 11 bases between them. The CDR3 sequence is CASSPGGLQYF. CDR3 nucleotides: TGTGCCAGCAGCCCCGGGGGTTTGCAGTACTTC.

On this clone itself: An end of the junction differs from the germline gene, which may be a read error. The chain links TRBV6-5 to TRBJ2-3, with TRBD2 identical over 7 bases. The CDR3 consists of 15 residues. From germline, CDR1 is MNHEY and CDR2 SVGAGI. CDR3 bases: TGTGCCAGCACACTTTTTGCGGGAGAGACAGATAAGCAGTATTTT. This translates into CASTLFAGETDKQYF.

This chain joins TRBV6-5 and TRBJ2-7; TRBD1 agrees at 7 bases. Germline V gene lookup returns CDR1 MNHEY and CDR2 SVGAGI. The CDR3 covers 13 residues. J gave up 3 bases and V 5 bases, and 4 bases lay outside the gene matches. The CDR3 sequence is CASSKDRYYEQYF. CDR3 DNA: TGTGCCAGCAGTAAGGACAGGTACTACGAGCAGTACTTC.

CDR3 nucleotide sequence: TGTGCCAGCAGCGGGACTAGCGAACCTCTATGGGAGCAGTACTTC. This sequence encodes CASSGTSEPLWEQYF. The chain has TRBV9 and TRBJ2-7; 9 bases match TRBD2. V was clipped by 3 bases and J by 7 bases; unmatched bases: 11. This CDR3 is 15 amino acids long. Germline assignment: CDR1 SGDLS and CDR2 YYNGEE.

The chain couples TRBV11-3 to TRBJ2-3, with 7 bases that match TRBD1. The CDR3 contains 13 residues. Trimming at V came to 1 base and at J to 8 bases, leaving 3 bases not matched to a gene. The germline CDR1 and CDR2 sequences are SGHNT and YENEEA. Here the CDR3 reads CASSLGPGGTQYF. CDR3 sequence (DNA): TGTGCCAGCAGCTTAGGTCCAGGGGGTACGCAGTATTTT.

V usage is TRBV5-4 and J usage is TRBJ2-7, with 7 bases that match TRBD1. Per the germline V gene, CDR1 is SGHNT and CDR2 is YYREEE (reference sequence). J gave up 3 bases and V 3 bases, and 9 bases lay outside the gene matches. The CDR3 loop spans 15 amino acids. The CDR3 here is CASSSAGTANYEQYF. For the CDR3, the DNA is TGTGCCAGCAGCTCTGCCGGGACAGCGAACTACGAGCAGTACTTC.

The V call is TRBV30, the J call TRBJ1-6, with D perhaps TRBD1 (5 bases). Germline V gene lookup returns CDR1 GTSNPN and CDR2 SVGIG (reference sequence). The V gene lost 0 bases and the J gene lost 9 bases, with 15 bases spanning the gap. This CDR3 is built from 15 residues. The CDR3 here is CAWSVRGGVASPLHF. The DNA for the CDR3 is TGTGCCTGGAGTGTACGGGGAGGGGTCGCTTCACCCCTCCACTTT.

In the case of this clone: A read error may produce the germline difference seen at one junction end. As DNA, the CDR3 is TGTGCTAGCAGCTTACAACCGGGTGGGCCCCAGCATTTT. It is translated as CASSLQPGGPQHF. The chain joins TRBV7-7 to TRBJ1-5; D remains unclear. In germline, CDR1 is SSHAT, CDR2 FNYEAQ (reference sequence). The CDR3 length is 13 residues.

V usage is TRBV7-9 and J usage is TRBJ2-1; 11 nucleotides match TRBD2. The J segment lost 12 bases and the V segment lost 6 bases, leaving 16 bases of the junction unmatched. The CDR3 is made up of 16 amino acids. Germline loops: CDR1 SEHNR, CDR2 FQNEAQ (reference sequence). CDR3: CASSSGVAGGPQPQFF. CDR3 bases: TGTGCCAGCAGTTCAGGGGTAGCGGGAGGGCCTCAACCGCAGTTCTTC.

The J gene is TRBJ2-2, the V gene TRBV6-6, with unresolved D. V lost 4 bases and J 4 bases, leaving 10 bases between the germline ends. This CDR3 region has 14 residues. CDR1 is MNHNY, CDR2 SVGAGI, per germline (reference sequence). CDR3 bases: TGTGCCAGCAGTTCCCGACTGATCACCGGGGAGCTGTTTTTT. Residues: CASSSRLITGELFF.

CDR3 residues: CASNRQGNLYEQYF. CDR3 bases: TGCGCCAGTAATCGACAGGGAAATCTCTACGAGCAGTACTTC. The chain joins TRBV10-2 to TRBJ2-7; 7 bases match TRBD1. The CDR3 extends over 14 amino acids. Germline-derived CDR1 and CDR2 are WSHSY and SAAADI. Trimming at V came to 9 bases and at J to 3 bases, leaving 11 bases not matched to a gene.

The rearrangement links TRBV7-2 to TRBJ2-5; a possible D gene is TRBD2 (5 bases). Trimming removed 5 bases at V and 2 bases at J, with 24 bases between. Germline V gene sequence: CDR1 SGHTA, CDR2 FQGNSA. This CDR3 has 18 amino acids. This CDR3 reads CASSVPLIKRSGQETQYF. The CDR3 DNA reads TGTGCCAGCAGCGTTCCCCTCATTAAGCGGTCGGGACAAGAGACCCAGTACTTC. Looking up the rest from reference TRBV7-2 and TRBJ2-5 gives the full variable domain: GAGVSQSPSNKVTEKGKDVELRCDPISGHTALYWYRQSLGQGLEFLIYFQGNSAPDKSGLPSDRFSAERTGGSVSTLTIQRTQQEDSAVYLCASSVPLIKRSGQETQYFGPGTRLLVL.

V and J are TRBV28 and TRBJ2-7, with 7 nucleotides matching TRBD1. The V gene's germline CDR1 is MDHEN and CDR2 SYDVKM. The CDR3 contains 13 residues. V lost 8 bases, J lost 5 bases, and 9 bases stayed unmatched. The CDR3 loop reads CASHATGFHEQYF. Written as DNA, the CDR3 is TGTGCCAGCCATGCGACAGGGTTCCACGAGCAGTACTTC.

J is TRBJ1-4 and V is TRBV27; 9 nucleotides line up with TRBD1. The CDR3 length is 16 residues. The V gene's germline CDR1 is MNHEY and CDR2 SMNVEV (reference sequence). V was pared by 0 bases and J by 10 bases, with 9 bases of the junction left unmatched. The CDR3 loop reads CASSLSRGDRVGKLFF. The DNA for the CDR3 is TGTGCCAGCAGTTTATCTAGGGGGGACAGGGTGGGAAAACTGTTTTTT. Filled out from reference TRBV27 and TRBJ1-4, the complete variable domain reads EAQVTQNPRYLITVTGKKLTVTCSQNMNHEYMSWYRQDPGLGLRQIYYSMNVEVTDKGDVPEGYKVSRKEKRNFPLILESPSPNQTSLYFCASSLSRGDRVGKLFFGSGTQLSVL.

The chain employs TRBV6-6 and TRBJ1-1; maybe TRBD1 (5 bases). CDR3 length: 12 residues. CDR1 is MNHNY, CDR2 SVGAGI, per germline (reference sequence). CDR3 nucleotides: TGTGCTTGCCCCGCAGGGAGGACTGAAGCTTTCTTT. Its translation is CACPAGRTEAFF.

This sequence joins TRBV27 and TRBJ1-2; D is ambiguous. V gave up 5 bases and J gave up 7 bases, with 17 bases separating them. The CDR3 covers 14 residues. CDR1 is MNHEY and CDR2 is SMNVEV in the germline V gene (reference sequence). For the CDR3, the DNA is TGTGCCAGCAGTCCGCTCTTTTCGGGGTTTGGCTACACCTTC. It is translated as CASSPLFSGFGYTF.

The chain is built from TRBV7-2 and TRBJ2-5, with TRBD2 matching over 12 bases. CDR1 is SGHTA, CDR2 FQGNSA, per germline. The CDR3 has 16 residues. V lost 3 bases and J lost 5; bases outside the gene matches: 7. In DNA form, the CDR3 reads TGTGCCAGCAGCTTGACTAGCGGGAGTAGGTCGGAGACCCAGTACTTC. It yields the protein CASSLTSGSRSETQYF.